This note documents a single TCR beta chain sequence. The data originate from a study of chemoradiotherapy in HPV16-positive cancers. Germline assignment: CDR1 KGHSH and CDR2 LQKENI. V lost 3 bases to trimming and J lost 4 bases; unmatched junction nucleotides: 7. This CDR3 comprises 15 residues. The protocol was immunoSEQ multiplex PCR, while the TCRdb copy is restricted to in-frame clones and leaves out a portion. The data show about 53,000 clones, more than 75% seen once. The chain links TRBV18 to TRBJ2-5; 8 nucleotides agree with TRBD1. The sequences come from blood, collected from a patient who underwent chemoradiotherapy. This TCR was recovered from a human donor with HPV-associated anogenital cancer. The CDR3 DNA is TGTGCCAGCTCACCGTACCAGGGGGCAGGAGAGACCCAGTACTTC. Translating gives CASSPYQGAGETQYF.